Listed below are T cell receptor beta chains from one sample, sequenced in a study of blood T cell repertoires in COVID-19. Sequenced by immunoSEQ multiplex PCR; TCRdb stores in-frame clones only, minus some. Of under 200,000 clones in the sample, about 87% were seen once. Sample: peripheral blood. These receptors came from a middle-aged man with active or convalescent COVID-19. CDR3s include the opening cysteine and the closing phenylalanine or tryptophan. A D gene is named only where the DNA matches it firmly. Size values are once, few and many counts, or a class for expanded clones, and some rows have none.

TRBV27	TRBJ1-6	.	TRBD1	TGTGCCAGCACCCCCGCGACAGGGAGAAATTCACCCCTCCACTTT	CASTPATGRNSPLHF
TRBV30	TRBJ1-1	.	.	TGTGCCTGGAGTGTACTTCAGGTGGCGGGGACTGAAGCTTTCTTT	CAWSVLQVAGTEAFF
TRBV19	TRBJ1-5	.	.	TGTGCCAGTACCCGGGGCAATCAGCCCCAGCATTTT	CASTRGNQPQHF
TRBV30	TRBJ2-5	.	.	TGTGCCTGGAGTGGGTTGCGGTTCCTGGAGACCCAGTACTTC	CAWSGLRFLETQYF
TRBV25-1	TRBJ2-3	few	TRBD1	TGTGCCAGCAGTTGGACAGGTTCCACAGATACGCAGTATTTT	CASSWTGSTDTQYF
TRBV9	TRBJ2-1	.	.	TGTGCCAGCAGCGTAGCGGGGTCCGGCAATGAGCAGTTCTTC	CASSVAGSGNEQFF
TRBV3-1/TRBV3-2	TRBJ1-4	.	TRBD1	TGTGCCAGCAGCCCGTTGACAGGGCGTGGCGAAAAACTGTTTTTT	CASSPLTGRGEKLFF
TRBV27	TRBJ2-7	.	TRBD1	TGTGCCAGCAGTTTATCGAGAGGACAGGCTATCTCCTACGAGCAGTACTTC	CASSLSRGQAISYEQYF
TRBV24-1	TRBJ1-2	.	TRBD1	TGTGCCACCAGTGATTCACGGACAGGGGGCTATGGCTACACCTTC	CATSDSRTGGYGYTF
TRBV19	TRBJ2-1	once	.	TGTGCCAGTAGTCAACGGGGCCTTAGCGGTAGCTCCTACAATGAGCAGTTCTTC	CASSQRGLSGSSYNEQFF
TRBV19	TRBJ2-7	.	.	TGTGCCAGTAGGGACCAGGCGGGAGAGCAGTACTTC	CASRDQAGEQYF
TRBV27	TRBJ1-1	.	.	TGTGCCAGCAGTTCGCCGGGAATTGGGGACACTGAAGCTTTCTTT	CASSSPGIGDTEAFF
TRBV5-1	TRBJ1-1	.	.	TGCGCCAGCAGCTTAAATACGGGGAGGACCCTAGGGACTGAAGCTTTCTTT	CASSLNTGRTLGTEAFF
TRBV19	TRBJ2-2	.	.	TGTGCCAGTAGTATTCGAGACACCGGGGAGCTGTTTTTT	CASSIRDTGELFF
TRBV19	TRBJ1-2	.	.	TGTGCCAGTAGTATCAGGACATCTTTAGCTAACTATGGCTACACCTTC	CASSIRTSLANYGYTF
TRBV12-3/TRBV12-4	TRBJ1-2	.	.	TGTGCCAGCAGTACAGGGAACTATGGCTACACCTTC	CASSTGNYGYTF
TRBV18	TRBJ1-2	.	TRBD1	TGTGCCAGCTCCACCGGGACAGGGACTTTCTATGGCTACACCTTC	CASSTGTGTFYGYTF
TRBV7-9	TRBJ2-7	once	TRBD1	TGTGCCAGCAGCCCTGGACAGGGGATCTACGAGCAGTACTTC	CASSPGQGIYEQYF
TRBV7-3	TRBJ2-7	.	.	TGTGCCAGCAGCACCACCCCGACTAGCGAGCAGTACTTC	CASSTTPTSEQYF
TRBV9	TRBJ2-3	.	TRBD2	TGTGCCAGCAGCGGAACTCGACTAGCGGGGGGGCGGGAGACGCAGTATTTT	CASSGTRLAGGRETQYF
TRBV6-1	TRBJ1-3	.	.	TGTGCCAGCAGTGAATCCCTGGGCAGGGGAAACACCATATATTTT	CASSESLGRGNTIYF
TRBV7-3	TRBJ2-3	once	TRBD2	TGTGCCAGCAGCCCCCTGGGGAGCGGGGTAGGGGATACGCAGTATTTT	CASSPLGSGVGDTQYF
TRBV2	TRBJ1-1	.	.	TGTGCCAGCAGTGTAGAGAACACTGAAGCTTTCTTT	CASSVENTEAFF
TRBV4-2	TRBJ1-3	.	TRBD1	TGTGCCAGCAGCCGAACAGGGGGTTCTCCTGGAAACACCATATATTTT	CASSRTGGSPGNTIYF
TRBV3-1/TRBV3-2	TRBJ2-1	few	.	TGTGCCAGCAGCCAAGATCTGAGGGCCCATCAGTTCTTC	CASSQDLRAHQFF
TRBV18	TRBJ1-1	.	TRBD1	TGTGCCAGCTCACCCCTAGACAGGGGGATTAACACTGAAGCTTTCTTT	CASSPLDRGINTEAFF
TRBV4-3	TRBJ1-5	.	.	TGCGCCAGCAGCCAAGCTAAGGAGGGCTGGGGCAATCAGCCCCAGCATTTT	CASSQAKEGWGNQPQHF
TRBV19	TRBJ2-1	.	.	TGTGCCAGTAGGGAGCGGTCCTACAATGAGCAGTTCTTC	CASRERSYNEQFF
TRBV28	TRBJ1-1	.	.	TGTGCAGTGAAGGAGGGAGGGGGGGTCACTGAAGCTTTCTTT	CAVKEGGGVTEAFF
TRBV5-6	TRBJ1-6	.	TRBD1	TGTGCCAGCAGCATCCGGACAGGGGGCATGTTTATGGATTCACCCCTCCACTTT	CASSIRTGGMFMDSPLHF
TRBV11-2	TRBJ2-1	.	.	TGTGCCAGCAGCCCAAAAGGCGGACGGGGTAGCTCCTACAATGAGCAGTTCTTC	CASSPKGGRGSSYNEQFF
TRBV11-2	TRBJ1-1	few	.	TGTGCCAGCAGCTTAGCGGCGGGGAAAGCTTTCTTT	CASSLAAGKAFF
TRBV2	TRBJ1-1	.	TRBD1	TGTGCCAGCGGTGACAGGGGCTTGAACACTGAAGCTTTCTTT	CASGDRGLNTEAFF
TRBV5-1	TRBJ1-2	.	TRBD1	TGCGCCAGCAGCACTGGGACAGGGAACTATGGCTACACCTTC	CASSTGTGNYGYTF
TRBV6-5	TRBJ1-5	.	.	TGTGCCAGCAGGTCTTCGGGGGGTAGCAATCAGCCCCAGCATTTT	CASRSSGGSNQPQHF
TRBV2	TRBJ2-2	.	TRBD2	TGTGCCAGCAGTCGACTAGCGGGGGGGCCGGCGACCGGGGAGCTGTTTTTT	CASSRLAGGPATGELFF
TRBV6-5	TRBJ2-1	.	TRBD2	TGTGCCACCGCTCCGGGACTAGATAACAATGAGCAGTTCTTC	CATAPGLDNNEQFF
TRBV19	TRBJ2-1	.	.	TGTGCCAGTAGCCCACAGGGCTTTTGGGATCACAATGAGCAGTTCTTC	CASSPQGFWDHNEQFF
TRBV6-5	TRBJ1-3	.	.	TGTGCCAGCAGATTTTACCCGGGGGGAAACACCATATATTTT	CASRFYPGGNTIYF
TRBV3-1/TRBV3-2	TRBJ2-2	.	TRBD1	TGTGCCAGCAGCCAAGTTTTGGGACAGGGAACTTCCGGGGAGCTGTTTTTT	CASSQVLGQGTSGELFF
TRBV5-4	TRBJ2-7	.	.	TGTGCCAGCAGCACGGACAGCGGCCGGTACGAGCAGTACTTC	CASSTDSGRYEQYF
TRBV5-5	TRBJ2-7	.	TRBD1	TGTGCCAGCAGCTTGGTTGGGGGACAGGGGCCCAACGAGCAGTACTTC	CASSLVGGQGPNEQYF
TRBV19	TRBJ2-1	.	TRBD2	TGTGCCAGTAGCCGCCTAGCGGGGACACACAATGAGCAGTTCTTC	CASSRLAGTHNEQFF
TRBV5-4	TRBJ1-2	few	.	TGTGCCAGCAGCCCCCAGGACAGTTTTCTCTATGGCTACACCTTC	CASSPQDSFLYGYTF
TRBV10-2	TRBJ2-3	once	TRBD2	TGCGCCAGCAGGGAGACTAGCGGGGGCCGCACAGATACGCAGTATTTT	CASRETSGGRTDTQYF
TRBV18	TRBJ2-1	.	TRBD2	TGTGCCAGCTCACCAAAGGTAGCGGGGGGTTACAATGAGCAGTTCTTC	CASSPKVAGGYNEQFF